Following are 30 T cell receptor beta chains from one sample sequenced in a study of blood T cell repertoires in COVID-19. TCRdb's table, derived via immunoSEQ multiplex PCR, lists solely in-frame clones and lacks some. This sample carries tens of thousands of clones, less than 95% of them seen once, and the ten largest clones take roughly 1%. Sequencing was performed on peripheral blood. The receptors here all came from a woman aged 45-65 years in a cohort sampled during active COVID-19.

This clone has just one count. The genes are TRBV7-9 and TRBJ2-7; D uncertain. There are 15 residues in the CDR3. The V and J ends lost 0 bases and 3 bases respectively, with 12 bases between them. Germline V CDR1 and CDR2: SEHNR, FQNEAQ (reference sequence). CDR3 region: CASSLAPTDYYEQYF. The CDR3 DNA follows: TGTGCCAGCAGCTTAGCTCCTACAGATTACTACGAGCAGTACTTC.

J is TRBJ1-1 and V is TRBV5-1; unclear D gene. The CDR3 runs to 15 residues. From germline, CDR1 is SGHRS and CDR2 YFSETQ. V gave up 0 bases and J gave up 0 bases, with 9 bases separating them. The CDR3 DNA is TGCGCCAGCAGCTTGGTGGGTACTATGAACACTGAAGCTTTCTTT. Its translation is CASSLVGTMNTEAFF. Full variable domain (remainder filled in from reference TRBV5-1 and TRBJ1-1): KAGVTQTPRYLIKTRGQQVTLSCSPISGHRSVSWYQQTPGQGLQFLFEYFSETQRNKGNFPGRFSGRQFSNSRSEMNVSTLELGDSALYLCASSLVGTMNTEAFFGQGTRLTVV.

The chain couples TRBV24-1 to TRBJ2-5, with D possibly TRBD2 on 6 matching bases. Germline V gene lookup returns CDR1 KGHDR and CDR2 SFDVKD. The CDR3 has 14 amino acids. V was clipped by 7 bases and J by 4 bases, with 15 bases between them. CDR3 bases: TGTGCCACCAGCGCCGGGACTTCTGGAGAGACCCAGTACTTC. Protein product: CATSAGTSGETQYF.

V usage is TRBV25-1 and J usage is TRBJ2-7; the D gene is possibly TRBD1 (6 bases). The CDR3 runs to 14 residues. Trimming shortened V by 2 bases and J by 3 bases, and 11 bases separated the two germline ends. Germline CDR1 reads MGHDK; CDR2 reads SYGVNS. CDR3 residues: CASSEHGQLYEQYF. CDR3 nucleotide sequence: TGTGCCAGCAGTGAACACGGACAGCTCTACGAGCAGTACTTC.

The chain joins TRBV11-2 to TRBJ2-1, with 13 bases that match TRBD2. This CDR3 spans 16 amino acids. Per the germline V gene, CDR1 is SGHAT and CDR2 is FQNNGV. The ends lost 5 bases at V and 3 bases at J; junction bases unmatched: 4. CDR3 protein: CASSPRLAGGYNEQFF. CDR3 sequence (DNA): TGTGCCAGCAGCCCCCGACTAGCGGGAGGCTACAATGAGCAGTTCTTC.

The chain combines TRBV29-1 with TRBJ1-1; TRBD1 aligns across 9 bases. Germline CDR1 and CDR2: SQVTM and ANQGSEA. The trim removed 7 bases at V and 4 bases at J, leaving 13 bases unmatched. CDR3 length: 15 amino acids. This chain's CDR3 is CSAQQGAVIPTEAFF. CDR3 in DNA: TGCAGCGCCCAACAGGGGGCGGTAATACCCACTGAAGCTTTCTTT.

The genes are TRBV5-1 and TRBJ2-5; 7 bases are shared with TRBD2. The germline V gene has CDR1 SGHRS and CDR2 YFSETQ. This CDR3 is 15 amino acids long. Trimming at V came to 3 bases and at J to 2 bases, leaving 7 bases not matched to a gene. CDR3 DNA: TGCGCCAGCAGCTCCGGGAGGTCCTTTCAAGAGACCCAGTACTTC. Amino acids: CASSSGRSFQETQYF.

The chain combines TRBV16 with TRBJ2-5; 7 bases are a match to TRBD1. Unmatched junction bases numbered 1, after V lost 4 bases and J lost 2 bases. The CDR3 spans 13 residues. Germline-derived CDR1 and CDR2 are KGHSY and FQNENV. CDR3 sequence (DNA): TGTGCCAGCAGCCCGGGACAGCAAGAGACCCAGTACTTC. This sequence encodes CASSPGQQETQYF.

This rearrangement joins TRBV7-8 to TRBJ2-1; TRBD2 is a possible D gene (5 bases). This CDR3 is built from 16 residues. V shed 1 base and J shed 0 bases, with 10 bases lying between them. Germline values: CDR1 SGHVS, CDR2 FQNEAQ. The CDR3 sequence: CASSLEGEGSYNEQFF. The CDR3 DNA reads TGTGCCAGCAGCTTAGAAGGCGAGGGCTCCTACAATGAGCAGTTCTTC.

The chain recombines TRBV12-5 with TRBJ2-1; TRBD1 is a possible D gene (6 bases). The CDR3 length is 14 residues. Deletions cut 1 base from V and 9 bases from J, with 13 bases between. Germline V gene data show CDR1 as LGHNT and CDR2 as FRNRAP. Here the CDR3 reads CASGLETRGSEQFF. In DNA, the CDR3 is TGTGCTAGTGGTTTGGAAACAAGGGGGAGTGAGCAGTTCTTC.

CDR3 sequence (DNA): TGTGCCAGCAGGAGCGGGACCTACAATGAGCAGTTCTTC. Amino acids: CASRSGTYNEQFF. The chain combines TRBV27 with TRBJ2-1, with 7 bases fitting TRBD2. Germline V gene lookup returns CDR1 MNHEY and CDR2 SMNVEV (reference sequence). CDR3 length: 13 residues. The V segment lost 6 bases and the J segment 2 bases; nucleotides outside the gene matches: 1.

This clone was seen once. J is TRBJ2-3 and V is TRBV27, with D tentatively TRBD2 (7 bases). The CDR3 loop spans 16 amino acids. Germline V lookup: CDR1 MNHEY, CDR2 SMNVEV (reference sequence). V lost 4 bases, J lost 2 bases, and 16 bases lay in between. CDR3 loop: CASSSLGGLLTDTQYF. Here the CDR3 DNA reads TGTGCCAGCAGTTCCCTCGGGGGGCTCCTCACAGATACGCAGTATTTT.

The chain has TRBV5-1 and TRBJ2-1, with D hard to call. CDR1 and CDR2 from the germline V gene are SGHRS and YFSETQ. V was trimmed by 4 bases and J by 4 bases, leaving 18 bases between them. CDR3 length: 16 residues. The CDR3 DNA reads as TGCGCCAGCAGCCCCTCTGGAGCAACCCTTTACAATGAGCAGTTCTTC. Its protein product is CASSPSGATLYNEQFF.

J is TRBJ2-1 and V is TRBV5-1, with D tentatively TRBD1 (5 bases). V lost 0 bases and J 1 base, leaving 11 bases between the germline ends. This CDR3 is 16 amino acids long. Germline V CDR1 and CDR2: SGHRS, YFSETQ. This chain's CDR3 is CASSLEGFRSYNEQFF. The CDR3 DNA reads as TGCGCCAGCAGCTTGGAGGGGTTCCGATCCTACAATGAGCAGTTCTTC.

This chain links TRBV2 with TRBJ1-6, with 8 bases fitting TRBD1. The germline gives CDR1 SNHLY, CDR2 FYNNEI. Trimming removed 9 bases from V and 7 bases from J; junction bases left unmatched: 5. This CDR3 spans 13 amino acids. The CDR3 DNA reads as TGTGCCAGTACTGGACAGGGAAATTCACCCCTCCACTTT. Protein product: CASTGQGNSPLHF.

The chain employs TRBV3-1 (or the pseudogene TRBV3-2) and TRBJ1-4, with D maybe TRBD1 (5 bases). The CDR3 length is 16 residues. The ends were cut back, 4 bases at V and 3 bases at J, with 15 bases in the middle. Per the germline V gene, CDR1 is LGHDT and CDR2 is YNNKEL (reference sequence). The CDR3 loop reads CASSLKWGEANEKLFF. The CDR3 nucleotides read TGTGCCAGCAGCCTCAAGTGGGGGGAGGCTAATGAAAAACTGTTTTTT.

This chain joins TRBV18 and TRBJ1-2; 9 positions agree with TRBD1. The CDR3 sequence is 14 residues long. The V gene end was trimmed by 4 bases and the J gene end by 5 bases; junction bases not matched to a gene: 5. Germline CDR1 reads KGHSH; CDR2 reads LQKENI. The CDR3 region is CASSLRDRDYGYTF. CDR3 nucleotides: TGTGCCAGCTCACTCCGGGACAGGGATTATGGCTACACCTTC.

A single count supports this clone. This rearrangement joins TRBV28 to TRBJ2-5; no clear D. The CDR3 is made up of 12 amino acids. Germline CDR1 is MDHEN and CDR2 is SYDVKM. V lost 8 bases and J lost 7, with 14 bases in between. CDR3 coding DNA: TGTGCCAGCCGATTTCCTAGAGGGACCCAGTACTTC. Translating it yields CASRFPRGTQYF.

The table lists this clone with a few counts. The chain is built from TRBV7-6 and TRBJ2-3; D remains unclear. CDR3 length: 15 residues. In germline, CDR1 is SGHVS, CDR2 FNYEAQ. V gave up 1 base and J gave up 0 bases, with 8 bases separating them. The CDR3 sequence: CASSLGLPSTDTQYF. CDR3 nucleotides: TGTGCCAGCAGCTTAGGACTTCCCAGCACAGATACGCAGTATTTT.

The rearrangement links TRBV28 to TRBJ2-7, with 10 bases that match TRBD2. This CDR3 is built from 15 residues. Germline CDR1 reads MDHEN; CDR2 reads SYDVKM. The V segment lost 2 bases and the J segment 2 bases; nucleotides outside the gene matches: 3. This CDR3 reads CASSLPAGGPYEQYF. In DNA, the CDR3 is TGTGCCAGCAGTTTACCAGCGGGAGGGCCCTACGAGCAGTACTTC.

This chain uses TRBV9 with TRBJ1-6; 8 bases fit TRBD1. The CDR3 is 16 amino acids. The germline CDR1 and CDR2 sequences are SGDLS and YYNGEE. Trimming took 4 bases from V and 7 from J; bases not matched to a gene: 10. The CDR3 loop is CASSPSRGQENSPLHF. The DNA of the CDR3 is TGTGCCAGCAGCCCATCAAGGGGACAGGAAAATTCACCCCTCCACTTT.

V usage is TRBV18 and J usage is TRBJ2-7, with unresolved D. Trimming removed 3 bases at V and 2 bases at J, with 11 bases between. The germline V gene encodes CDR1 KGHSH and CDR2 LQKENI. This CDR3 region has 14 residues. The DNA of the CDR3 is TGTGCCAGCTCACCCTTCACAGAAGCCTACGAGCAGTACTTC. It yields the protein CASSPFTEAYEQYF.

Only a few counts were recorded for this clone. The chain carries TRBV28 and TRBJ1-2; the D is unclear. This CDR3 has 11 amino acids. The V and J ends lost 4 bases and 8 bases respectively, with 8 bases between them. Germline V lookup: CDR1 MDHEN, CDR2 SYDVKM. In nucleotides, the CDR3 is TGTGCCAGCAGTTCCGAGGAAGGCTACACCTTC. The encoded protein is CASSSEEGYTF.

J is TRBJ2-7 and V is TRBV6-5; 11 nucleotides align to TRBD1. Germline V CDR1 and CDR2: MNHEY, SVGAGI. This CDR3 has 14 residues. V lost 3 bases, J lost 6 bases, and 4 bases stayed unmatched. Here the CDR3 DNA reads TGTGCCAGCAGTTATCGGACAGGGGGCCGCGAGCAGTACTTC. Amino acid sequence: CASSYRTGGREQYF.

The chain has TRBV30 and TRBJ2-5, with D uncertain. The germline V gene has CDR1 GTSNPN and CDR2 SVGIG (reference sequence). Trimming took off 0 bases at V and 5 bases at J, with 10 bases between the two ends. This CDR3 has 13 residues. CDR3 nucleotides: TGTGCCTGGAGTGTACTGAACGGGGAGACCCAGTACTTC. Its protein product is CAWSVLNGETQYF.

J is TRBJ2-7 and V is TRBV29-1, with D possibly matching TRBD2 (6 bases). The CDR3 covers 13 residues. CDR1 SQVTM and CDR2 ANQGSEA come from the germline V gene. Trimming took off 4 bases at V and 5 bases at J, with 15 bases between the two ends. The DNA of the CDR3 is TGCAGCGTTGTGCCGGGCGGGATCGACGAGCAGTACTTC. Its translation is CSVVPGGIDEQYF.

V and J are TRBV5-1 and TRBJ2-6; the match to TRBD1 covers 7 bases. J lost 2 bases, V lost 2 bases, and 4 bases had no gene match. The CDR3 has 16 amino acids. Germline loops: CDR1 SGHRS, CDR2 YFSETQ. In DNA form, the CDR3 reads TGCGCCAGCAGCTTAAACACAGGGGCTGGGGCCAACGTCCTGACTTTC. Protein: CASSLNTGAGANVLTF.

The V call is TRBV6-1, the J call TRBJ1-5; possibly TRBD1 for D (6 bases). The germline V gene encodes CDR1 MNHNS and CDR2 SASEGT. V lost 3 bases, J lost 0 bases, and 9 bases lay in between. CDR3 length equals 15 residues. CDR3 in amino acids: CASSDLRGSNQPQHF. The DNA for the CDR3 is TGTGCCAGCAGTGACCTCAGGGGTAGCAATCAGCCCCAGCATTTT.

This chain connects TRBV28 to TRBJ2-7; a weak D match, TRBD1 (7 bases). V lost 8 bases to trimming and J lost 0 bases, with 14 bases between them. The CDR3 has 14 residues. Germline CDR1 MDHEN, CDR2 SYDVKM. Written as DNA, the CDR3 is TGTGCCAGCGGCAGGGGGGCGAACTCCTACGAGCAGTACTTC. Residues: CASGRGANSYEQYF. The variable domain in full, with the rest retrieved from reference TRBV28 and TRBJ2-7, is DVKVTQSSRYLVKRTGEKVFLECVQDMDHENMFWYRQDPGLGLRLIYFSYDVKMKEKGDIPEGYSVSREKKERFSLILESASTNQTSMYLCASGRGANSYEQYFGPGTRLTVT.

The V call is TRBV5-6, the J call TRBJ2-7; D gene unclear. Germline lookup yields CDR1 SGHDT and CDR2 YYEEEE. Trimming took 0 bases from V and 1 from J, leaving 5 bases between them. This CDR3 spans 13 amino acids. CDR3 in amino acids: CASSLGRSYEQYF. CDR3 in DNA: TGTGCCAGCAGCTTGGGCAGATCCTACGAGCAGTACTTC.